Listed below are T cell receptor beta chains from one sample, sequenced in a study of human T cells and chemical hapten exposure. MiXCR was run by TCRdb on the RACE reads, yielding one entry per CDR3 protein. The sample includes some 400,000 distinct CDR3 sequences, 5.1% of them seen just once. The starting material was whole blood, obtained in connection with sensitization to the hapten diphenylcyclopropenone (DPC). The receptors here all came from a woman in her fifties or sixties with alopecia areata. Some clones in this sample may be carry-over from other donors' samples. CDR3s include the opening cysteine and the closing phenylalanine or tryptophan. Each record gives: clone size, D gene, V gene, J gene, CDR3 protein, CDR3 DNA. A D gene is named only where the DNA matches it firmly. Size tells how often a clone was seen (once, few, many) or the class of an expanded clone, and some rows leave it out.

many	TRBD2	TRBV20-1	TRBJ2-1	CSARGIAGDLSYNEQFF	TGCAGTGCTAGGGGGATAGCGGGAGACCTCTCCTACAATGAGCAGTTCTTC
-	TRBD1	TRBV6-5	TRBJ1-6	CASRPRQGQGNSPLHF	TGTGCCAGCAGGCCTCGACAGGGCCAGGGGAATTCACCCCTCCACTTT
many	-	TRBV6-5	TRBJ1-1	CASSIALGTEAFF	TGTGCCAGCAGCATCGCCCTGGGCACTGAAGCTTTCTTT
many	-	TRBV12-3/TRBV12-4	TRBJ1-1	CASSLSSATEAFF	TGTGCCAGCAGTTTATCGTCCGCCACTGAAGCTTTCTTT
many	TRBD1	TRBV29-1	TRBJ1-3	CSVWDSLEPSGNTIYF	TGCAGCGTCTGGGACAGCCTGGAACCCTCTGGAAACACCATATATTTT
many	-	TRBV7-2	TRBJ1-1	CASSLGQRNTEAFF	TGTGCCAGCAGCTTAGGTCAGCGGAACACTGAAGCTTTCTTT
many	-	TRBV4-1	TRBJ2-3	CASSREGEADTQYF	TGCGCCAGCAGCCGGGAGGGGGAGGCCGATACGCAGTATTTT
few	-	TRBV11-1	TRBJ2-5	CASSLRAVQETQYF	TGTGCCAGCAGCTTACGGGCGGTCCAAGAGACCCAGTACTTC
-	TRBD2	TRBV9	TRBJ2-3	CASSVDASGGTDTQYF	TGTGCCAGCAGCGTAGACGCTAGCGGGGGCACAGATACGCAGTATTTT
many	-	TRBV21-1	TRBJ2-7	CASSPARRSGEQYF	TGTGCCAGCAGCCCAGCGAGAAGGTCGGGCGAGCAGTACTTC
many	-	TRBV29-1	TRBJ2-4	CSVGDGTNINIQYF	TGCAGCGTTGGAGACGGCACAAATATAAACATTCAGTACTTC